This T cell receptor (beta chain) was captured in a study of CD8 T cells in ankylosing spondylitis. General study results and limits: Blood of patients with ankylosing spondylitis appeared to be characterized by a TCR beta motif of several highly homologous variants. Reactive arthritis synovial fluid and blood previously showed some of these motif variants. CD8+ disease-linked clones were present at relatively low frequencies in blood. Reportedly, matched ankylosing spondylitis synovial fluid was significantly enriched for disease-linked clones.

After removal of 1 base from V and 7 bases from J, the junction contained 15 bases not matched to a gene. The CDR3 totals 18 residues. Germline CDR1 and CDR2: SGHAT and FQNNGV. Making use of molecular barcodes, quantitative 5'-RACE generated TCR beta libraries. TCRdb fed the 5' RACE reads into MiXCR, producing one record per CDR3 protein. The table lists around 770,000 distinct CDR3 sequences, 12% of them singletons. With respect to this clonotype: Its target is unknown.

The sequenced sample was blood, either unsorted or a sorted T cell fraction (not recorded which). The chain recombines TRBV11-2 with TRBJ2-1, with TRBD2 matching over 8 bases. This receptor was obtained from a male donor with ankylosing spondylitis. CDR3 nucleotides: TGTGCCAGCAGCTTAGTAGGACTAGCTTCAACGGGGTTAAATGAGCAGTTCTTC. Its translation: CASSLVGLASTGLNEQFF.